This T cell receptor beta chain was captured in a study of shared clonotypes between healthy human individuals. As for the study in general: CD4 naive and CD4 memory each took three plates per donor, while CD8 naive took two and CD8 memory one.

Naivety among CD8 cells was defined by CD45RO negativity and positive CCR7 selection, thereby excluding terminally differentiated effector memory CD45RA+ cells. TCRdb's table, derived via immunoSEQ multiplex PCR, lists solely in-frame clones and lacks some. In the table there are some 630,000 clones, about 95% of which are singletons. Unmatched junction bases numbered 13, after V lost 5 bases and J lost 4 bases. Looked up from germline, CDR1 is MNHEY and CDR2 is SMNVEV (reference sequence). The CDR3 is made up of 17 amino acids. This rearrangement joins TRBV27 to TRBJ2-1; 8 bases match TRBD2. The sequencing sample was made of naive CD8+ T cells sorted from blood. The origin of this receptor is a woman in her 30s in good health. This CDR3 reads CASSPRPGLVIYNEQFF. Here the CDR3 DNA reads TGTGCCAGCAGTCCCCGACCGGGACTAGTCATTTACAATGAGCAGTTCTTC.